This T cell receptor beta chain stems from a study of OX40 agonist ivuxolimab in advanced cancers. Turning to the study itself: Patients received the agonistic anti-OX40 (CD134) antibody ivuxolimab. Among those enrolled, mean age was around 55 years (range 23 to 79) and over 70% were male. Partial response was recorded in three patients: one hepatocellular carcinoma and two cutaneous melanoma cases.

The length of the CDR3 is 11 residues. Trimming shortened V by 5 bases and J by 1 base, and 2 bases separated the two germline ends. Germline values: CDR1 SEHNR, CDR2 FQNEAQ (reference sequence). Profiling relied on immunoSEQ multiplex PCR, and the TCRdb table lists in-frame clones only, not all of them. The table includes just under 75,000 clones, more than 80% detected once. Points from the study as a whole: Specificity for antigen went undetermined in the expanded peripheral T cells.

A word on this clone: Its antigen remains unknown.

This clonotype was obtained from an adult with an advanced solid tumor such as melanoma, head and neck, liver or kidney cancer. Specimen: CD4+ or CD8+ T cells sorted from blood, collected in a trial of the OX40 agonist ivuxolimab. The chain uses TRBV7-9 and TRBJ2-5; no reliable D call. The CDR3 is CASSGQETQYF. CDR3 in DNA: TGTGCCAGCAGCGGCCAAGAGACCCAGTACTTC. Drawing the rest from reference TRBV7-9 and TRBJ2-5, the complete variable domain is DTGVSQNPRHKITKRGQNVTFRCDPISEHNRLYWYRQTLGQGPEFLTYFQNEAQLEKSRLLSDRFSAERPKGSFSTLEIQRTEQGDSAMYLCASSGQETQYFGPGTRLLVL.